The rows below give T cell receptor beta chains drawn from one sample of a study of T cell responses to AZD1222 COVID-19 vaccine. Clones were read by immunoSEQ multiplex PCR, and TCRdb kept only the in-frame ones, dropping some. The table has under 150,000 clones, around 90% seen once; the top ten hold more than 7.5%. The specimen comprised peripheral blood, sampled on day 0 of AZD1222 vaccination. Receptors were obtained from an adult in good health. CDR3s include the opening cysteine and the closing phenylalanine or tryptophan. D genes are given only for firm matches. Rows give clone size only sometimes, using once, few, many, or a class for an expanded clone.

CDR3 protein: CAWSVWGTKTPGELFF
CDR3 DNA: TGTGCCTGGAGTGTATGGGGGACTAAGACGCCCGGGGAGCTGTTTTTT
clone size: -
V gene: TRBV30
D gene: TRBD2
J gene: TRBJ2-2

CDR3 protein: CASRSGGRAYEQYF
CDR3 DNA: TGTGCCAGCAGGAGCGGTGGTCGAGCGTACGAGCAGTACTTC
clone size: -
V gene: TRBV14
D gene: -
J gene: TRBJ2-7

CDR3 protein: CATSRGQDYNEQFF
CDR3 DNA: TGTGCCACCAGCCGGGGACAGGACTACAATGAGCAGTTCTTC
clone size: few
V gene: TRBV15
D gene: TRBD1
J gene: TRBJ2-1

CDR3 protein: CASNPDAGELFF
CDR3 DNA: TGTGCCAGCAATCCAGATGCCGGGGAGCTGTTTTTT
clone size: -
V gene: TRBV6-5
D gene: -
J gene: TRBJ2-2

CDR3 protein: CASSSRDRSSTDTQYF
CDR3 DNA: TGTGCCAGCAGCTCCCGGGACAGGAGTTCCACAGATACGCAGTATTTT
clone size: -
V gene: TRBV7-9
D gene: TRBD1
J gene: TRBJ2-3

CDR3 protein: CASSLALGSTRLTDTQYF
CDR3 DNA: TGTGCCAGCAGCTTAGCGCTGGGGTCAACCCGTCTCACAGATACGCAGTATTTT
clone size: -
V gene: TRBV7-9
D gene: -
J gene: TRBJ2-3

CDR3 protein: CASSLSGDGTDTQYF
CDR3 DNA: TGCGCCAGCAGCTTGTCGGGGGATGGCACAGATACGCAGTATTTT
clone size: once
V gene: TRBV5-1
D gene: -
J gene: TRBJ2-3

CDR3 protein: CASSLPSEAFF
CDR3 DNA: TGTGCCAGCAGCTTGCCGAGCGAAGCTTTCTTT
clone size: -
V gene: TRBV7-9
D gene: -
J gene: TRBJ1-1

CDR3 protein: CASSLNIQTGELFF
CDR3 DNA: TGTGCCAGCAGCTTAAATATCCAAACCGGGGAGCTGTTTTTT
clone size: -
V gene: TRBV11-2
D gene: -
J gene: TRBJ2-2

CDR3 protein: CASSQDLARVEEKLFF
CDR3 DNA: TGTGCCAGCAGCCAAGATCTGGCCAGGGTGGAGGAAAAACTGTTTTTT
clone size: -
V gene: TRBV4-2
D gene: -
J gene: TRBJ1-4

CDR3 protein: CASSLTSGGTNNEQFF
CDR3 DNA: TGCGCCAGCAGCTTAACTAGCGGGGGGACCAACAATGAGCAGTTCTTC
clone size: -
V gene: TRBV5-1
D gene: TRBD2
J gene: TRBJ2-1

CDR3 protein: CASSQGPGSSYEQYF
CDR3 DNA: TGTGCCAGCAGCCAAGGGCCGGGAAGCTCCTACGAGCAGTACTTC
clone size: -
V gene: TRBV4-2
D gene: -
J gene: TRBJ2-7

CDR3 protein: CASSFSRTGPFSFEQYF
CDR3 DNA: TGCGCCAGCAGCTTCTCGCGCACAGGCCCCTTTAGTTTCGAGCAGTACTTC
clone size: few
V gene: TRBV5-1
D gene: -
J gene: TRBJ2-7

CDR3 protein: CASSLQTGVNSPLHF
CDR3 DNA: TGTGCCAGCAGTTTGCAAACAGGGGTTAATTCACCCCTCCACTTT
clone size: -
V gene: TRBV27
D gene: TRBD1
J gene: TRBJ1-6

CDR3 protein: CASAGTGVTGELFF
CDR3 DNA: TGTGCCAGCGCCGGGACAGGCGTCACCGGGGAGCTGTTTTTT
clone size: once
V gene: TRBV28
D gene: TRBD1
J gene: TRBJ2-2

CDR3 protein: CASSPRTGNSNQPQHF
CDR3 DNA: TGTGCCAGTAGTCCCCGGACAGGGAATAGCAATCAGCCCCAGCATTTT
clone size: -
V gene: TRBV19
D gene: TRBD1
J gene: TRBJ1-5

CDR3 protein: CASVSSGRASGEQYF
CDR3 DNA: TGTGCCAGCGTATCTAGCGGGAGGGCCTCTGGCGAGCAGTACTTC
clone size: -
V gene: TRBV19
D gene: TRBD2
J gene: TRBJ2-7

CDR3 protein: CASSLGRTLYGYTF
CDR3 DNA: TGTGCCAGCAGCTTGGGGCGGACCCTCTATGGCTACACCTTC
clone size: -
V gene: TRBV5-8
D gene: -
J gene: TRBJ1-2

CDR3 protein: CASSQVRTEQYF
CDR3 DNA: TGTGCCAGCAGCCAAGTTAGAACCGAGCAGTACTTC
clone size: -
V gene: TRBV3-1/TRBV3-2
D gene: -
J gene: TRBJ2-7

CDR3 protein: CATSAGVYGYTF
CDR3 DNA: TGTGCCACCAGTGCCGGGGTCTATGGCTACACCTTC
clone size: -
V gene: TRBV24-1
D gene: -
J gene: TRBJ1-2

CDR3 protein: CASSSTGPDYGYTF
CDR3 DNA: TGTGCCAGCAGCTCCACAGGGCCCGACTATGGCTACACCTTC
clone size: -
V gene: TRBV28
D gene: -
J gene: TRBJ1-2

CDR3 protein: CASMGLAGTYNEQFF
CDR3 DNA: TGTGCCAGCATGGGACTAGCGGGAACCTACAATGAGCAGTTCTTC
clone size: -
V gene: TRBV2
D gene: TRBD2
J gene: TRBJ2-1

CDR3 protein: CASSPWENTEAFF
CDR3 DNA: TGTGCCAGCAGCCCTTGGGAGAACACTGAAGCTTTCTTT
clone size: -
V gene: TRBV6-2/TRBV6-3
D gene: -
J gene: TRBJ1-1

CDR3 protein: CASSLGTSNTGELFF
CDR3 DNA: TGCGCCAGCAGCTTGGGGACTAGTAACACCGGGGAGCTGTTTTTT
clone size: -
V gene: TRBV5-1
D gene: TRBD2
J gene: TRBJ2-2

CDR3 protein: CASSAPPGTVNTGELFF
CDR3 DNA: TGTGCCAGCAGCGCTCCTCCCGGGACAGTGAACACCGGGGAGCTGTTTTTT
clone size: -
V gene: TRBV9
D gene: TRBD1
J gene: TRBJ2-2

CDR3 protein: CASSSGGQMINEQFF
CDR3 DNA: TGTGCCAGCAGCTCTGGGGGACAGATGATCAATGAGCAGTTCTTC
clone size: -
V gene: TRBV7-6
D gene: TRBD1
J gene: TRBJ2-1

CDR3 protein: CASSLFSTYSYEQYF
CDR3 DNA: TGTGCCAGCAGCTTGTTTTCTACTTACTCCTACGAGCAGTACTTC
clone size: -
V gene: TRBV11-3
D gene: -
J gene: TRBJ2-7

CDR3 protein: CASSTVHRGNYGYTF
CDR3 DNA: TGTGCCAGTAGTACCGTTCACAGGGGAAACTATGGCTACACCTTC
clone size: -
V gene: TRBV19
D gene: TRBD1
J gene: TRBJ1-2

CDR3 protein: CASTLDGANYGYTF
CDR3 DNA: TGCGCCAGCACCCTCGACGGAGCTAACTATGGCTACACCTTC
clone size: once
V gene: TRBV5-1
D gene: -
J gene: TRBJ1-2

CDR3 protein: CASKRGGTYGYTF
CDR3 DNA: TGTGCCAGCAAGAGGGGGGGGACCTATGGCTACACCTTC
clone size: -
V gene: TRBV27
D gene: -
J gene: TRBJ1-2

CDR3 protein: CASSFGAGELFF
CDR3 DNA: TGTGCCAGCAGCTTCGGGGCCGGGGAGCTGTTTTTT
clone size: -
V gene: TRBV7-3
D gene: -
J gene: TRBJ2-2

CDR3 protein: CASGLVLSGTGFYNEQFF
CDR3 DNA: TGTGCTAGTGGTTTGGTATTGTCCGGGACAGGATTCTACAATGAGCAGTTCTTC
clone size: -
V gene: TRBV12-5
D gene: TRBD1
J gene: TRBJ2-1

CDR3 protein: CASSFRDTNTEAFF
CDR3 DNA: TGTGCCAGCAGTTTCCGGGACACCAACACTGAAGCTTTCTTT
clone size: -
V gene: TRBV6-5
D gene: -
J gene: TRBJ1-1

CDR3 protein: CASRKGTASSYNEQFF
CDR3 DNA: TGTGCCAGCAGAAAGGGGACAGCAAGCTCCTACAATGAGCAGTTCTTC
clone size: -
V gene: TRBV28
D gene: TRBD1
J gene: TRBJ2-1

CDR3 protein: CATSATGRTDYGYTF
CDR3 DNA: TGTGCCACCAGTGCAACAGGTAGGACAGACTATGGCTACACCTTC
clone size: -
V gene: TRBV24-1
D gene: -
J gene: TRBJ1-2

CDR3 protein: CASSLANSPLHF
CDR3 DNA: TGTGCCAGCTCACTGGCTAATTCACCCCTCCACTTT
clone size: -
V gene: TRBV18
D gene: -
J gene: TRBJ1-6

CDR3 protein: CASSLDGGNYGYTF
CDR3 DNA: TGCGCCAGCAGCTTGGATGGGGGAAACTATGGCTACACCTTC
clone size: -
V gene: TRBV5-1
D gene: -
J gene: TRBJ1-2

CDR3 protein: CATSRDRVTNTQYF
CDR3 DNA: TGTGCCACCAGCAGAGATCGGGTGACGAATACGCAGTATTTT
clone size: -
V gene: TRBV15
D gene: -
J gene: TRBJ2-3

CDR3 protein: CSAPDSNEQFF
CDR3 DNA: TGCAGTGCCCCGGACAGCAATGAGCAGTTCTTC
clone size: few
V gene: TRBV20-1
D gene: -
J gene: TRBJ2-1

CDR3 protein: CASSLEDTDKIHF
CDR3 DNA: TGTGCCAGCAGTTTAGAAGACACCGACAAAATCCACTTT
clone size: -
V gene: TRBV28
D gene: -
J gene: TRBJ1-6

CDR3 protein: CASSLDPGGYTF
CDR3 DNA: TGTGCCAGCAGCTTAGATCCGGGTGGCTACACCTTC
clone size: -
V gene: TRBV11-2
D gene: -
J gene: TRBJ1-2

CDR3 protein: CASSPSGRGSQQETQYF
CDR3 DNA: TGTGCCAGCTCGCCTAGCGGCCGGGGGTCCCAACAAGAGACCCAGTACTTC
clone size: -
V gene: TRBV18
D gene: TRBD2
J gene: TRBJ2-5

CDR3 protein: CASSLSSGIAYEQYF
CDR3 DNA: TGTGCCAGCAGCCTTAGCAGCGGGATCGCCTACGAGCAGTACTTC
clone size: -
V gene: TRBV4-2
D gene: TRBD2
J gene: TRBJ2-7

CDR3 protein: CASRSQGTFFMNTEAFF
CDR3 DNA: TGTGCCAGCAGATCGCAGGGCACGTTCTTCATGAACACTGAAGCTTTCTTT
clone size: -
V gene: TRBV27
D gene: -
J gene: TRBJ1-1

CDR3 protein: CAWTLVGGGLADTQYF
CDR3 DNA: TGTGCCTGGACCCTAGTCGGGGGGGGGCTCGCAGATACGCAGTATTTT
clone size: -
V gene: TRBV30
D gene: TRBD2
J gene: TRBJ2-3

CDR3 protein: CASRGTVLGTEAFF
CDR3 DNA: TGTGCCAGCAGAGGGACGGTACTTGGGACTGAAGCTTTCTTT
clone size: -
V gene: TRBV6-6
D gene: -
J gene: TRBJ1-1

CDR3 protein: CASRSQGAGGYTF
CDR3 DNA: TGTGCAAGTCGCTCCCAGGGGGCGGGAGGCTACACCTTC
clone size: -
V gene: TRBV12-2
D gene: -
J gene: TRBJ1-2

CDR3 protein: CASSLGGGTGIRNTEAFF
CDR3 DNA: TGTGCCAGCAGTTTAGGGGGGGGGACAGGGATTAGGAACACTGAAGCTTTCTTT
clone size: -
V gene: TRBV28
D gene: TRBD1
J gene: TRBJ1-1

CDR3 protein: CAIGRETENTEAFF
CDR3 DNA: TGTGCCATCGGCCGTGAGACCGAAAACACTGAAGCTTTCTTT
clone size: -
V gene: TRBV6-6
D gene: -
J gene: TRBJ1-1

CDR3 protein: CASSGVGDDNSPLHF
CDR3 DNA: TGTGCCAGCAGTGGAGTTGGGGACGATAATTCACCCCTCCACTTT
clone size: -
V gene: TRBV2
D gene: -
J gene: TRBJ1-6

CDR3 protein: CASSLFAKNTEAFF
CDR3 DNA: TGCGCCAGCAGCTTGTTCGCGAAGAACACTGAAGCTTTCTTT
clone size: -
V gene: TRBV5-1
D gene: -
J gene: TRBJ1-1

CDR3 protein: CASSIYFHEQFF
CDR3 DNA: TGTGCCAGCAGCATATACTTTCACGAGCAGTTCTTC
clone size: once
V gene: TRBV11-1
D gene: -
J gene: TRBJ2-1

CDR3 protein: CASSYRRDANQPQHF
CDR3 DNA: TGTGCCAGCAGTTACCGCCGGGACGCCAATCAGCCCCAGCATTTT
clone size: -
V gene: TRBV6-5
D gene: -
J gene: TRBJ1-5

CDR3 protein: CASSLGGLRPQHF
CDR3 DNA: TGTGCCAGCAGTTTAGGAGGACTCCGGCCCCAGCATTTT
clone size: -
V gene: TRBV27
D gene: -
J gene: TRBJ1-5

CDR3 protein: CASSLPALSGRTDTQYF
CDR3 DNA: TGTGCCAGCAGTTTACCAGCTCTGAGCGGGAGAACAGATACGCAGTATTTT
clone size: -
V gene: TRBV28
D gene: TRBD2
J gene: TRBJ2-3

CDR3 protein: CASSLNSRETQYF
CDR3 DNA: TGTGCCAGCAGCCTAAACTCCCGCGAGACCCAGTACTTC
clone size: -
V gene: TRBV11-2
D gene: -
J gene: TRBJ2-5

CDR3 protein: CASTLSGSAYNEQFF
CDR3 DNA: TGTGCCAGCACCTTAAGCGGGAGCGCCTACAATGAGCAGTTCTTC
clone size: -
V gene: TRBV5-4
D gene: TRBD2
J gene: TRBJ2-1